Shown below are 15 T cell receptor beta chains from a single sample sequenced in a study of post-analysis software for immune sequencing data. Study results and limitations: TRBV5-6, TRBV5-1 and TRBV20-1 were among 4 or 5 TRBV segments more frequent in patients than controls.

No antigen has been identified for these receptors. Incorporated into the TCR beta cDNA libraries were unique molecular identifiers, which served to reduce PCR and sequencing biases. In TCRdb, the PCR reads were re-called with MiXCR into one record per CDR3 protein. The data show hundreds of thousands of distinct CDR3 sequences, 25% to 30% seen once. The sequenced sample was blood. The receptors shown here come from a girl between 5 and 17 years old with multiple sclerosis.

This clonotype was observed a handful of times. The junction differs from germline at one of its ends, possibly a read error. CDR3 bases: TGCAGTACTAGACGCCAGCTCATGAACACTGAAGCTTTCTTT. Protein: CSTRRQLMNTEAFF. The rearrangement links TRBV20-1 to TRBJ1-1, with no clear D. In germline, CDR1 is DFQATT, CDR2 SNEGSKA (reference sequence). There are 14 residues in the CDR3.

The chain links TRBV20-1 to TRBJ2-3; D is ambiguous. The V gene's germline CDR1 is DFQATT and CDR2 SNEGSKA (reference sequence). Trimming pared 3 bases from V and 1 base from J, leaving 14 bases between. The CDR3 is made up of 15 amino acids. The CDR3 DNA is TGCAGTGCTAGGGATCGGGTCCGTGGCACAGATACGCAGTATTTT. It encodes CSARDRVRGTDTQYF.

This chain connects TRBV5-6 to TRBJ2-7; D might be TRBD1 (5 bases). There are 12 residues in the CDR3. Trimming shortened V by 4 bases and J by 7 bases, and 12 bases separated the two germline ends. Germline loops: CDR1 SGHDT, CDR2 YYEEEE. The DNA for the CDR3 is TGTGCCAGCAGCAGGCAGGGATTAGAGCAGTACTTC. Translating it yields CASSRQGLEQYF.

CDR3 in DNA: TGTGCCACCAGTGATTCCTTCCAAGAGACCCAGTACTTC. This encodes CATSDSFQETQYF. The chain carries TRBV24-1 and TRBJ2-5; D unclear. Deletions cut 2 bases from V and 1 base from J, with 4 bases between. CDR1 and CDR2 from the germline V gene are KGHDR and SFDVKD. CDR3 length equals 13 residues.

This clonotype appeared a few times. The genes are TRBV20-1 and TRBJ2-3; D remains unclear. V lost 1 base and J lost 7, with 12 bases in between. CDR3 size: 13 residues. Germline values: CDR1 DFQATT, CDR2 SNEGSKA (reference sequence). DNA of the CDR3: TGCAGTGCTAGAGTTTGGCCGAGAAATACGCAGTATTTT. Its protein product is CSARVWPRNTQYF.

The chain is built from TRBV4-3 and TRBJ1-2, with no clear D. There are 15 residues in the CDR3. Trimming removed 0 bases from V and 1 base from J, with 9 bases in between. The germline V gene encodes CDR1 LGHNA and CDR2 YSLEER. The CDR3 region is CASSQESIVNYGYTF. The CDR3, as DNA: TGCGCCAGCAGCCAAGAGTCCATAGTTAACTATGGCTACACCTTC.

This clonotype was observed a few times. The rearrangement uses TRBV7-9 and TRBJ2-7; no clear D gene. This CDR3 spans 13 amino acids. Germline CDR1 reads SEHNR; CDR2 reads FQNEAQ (reference sequence). Between the trimmed V and J ends, which lost 3 bases and 2 bases, there was a span of 8 bases. The CDR3 DNA is TGTGCCAGCAGCTTCGAGAGTCCCTACGAGCAGTACTTC. It translates to CASSFESPYEQYF. The complete variable domain, with remaining parts taken from reference TRBV7-9 and TRBJ2-7, reads DTGVSQNPRHKITKRGQNVTFRCDPISEHNRLYWYRQTLGQGPEFLTYFQNEAQLEKSRLLSDRFSAERPKGSFSTLEIQRTEQGDSAMYLCASSFESPYEQYFGPGTRLTVT.

Only a few counts were recorded for this clonotype. The genes are TRBV20-1 and TRBJ1-5, with a tentative D call TRBD1 (5 bases). The V end lost 2 bases, the J end lost 0 bases, and 14 bases lay between the germline ends. CDR1 and CDR2 from the germline V gene are DFQATT and SNEGSKA (reference sequence). This CDR3 is 16 amino acids long. The CDR3, as DNA: TGCAGTGCTAGACCTCGACAGCCCTATAGCAATCAGCCCCAGCATTTT. This gives the protein CSARPRQPYSNQPQHF.

This clonotype was picked up a small number of times. The genes are TRBV5-1 and TRBJ2-3; no firm D call. V lost 2 bases to trimming and J lost 5 bases, with 18 bases between them. There are 16 residues in the CDR3. The germline V gene has CDR1 SGHRS and CDR2 YFSETQ. The DNA of the CDR3 is TGCGCCAGCAGCTTAGGCAGCTACTCAAGAGGAGATACGCAGTATTTT. This codes for CASSLGSYSRGDTQYF. The whole variable domain, remainder taken from reference TRBV5-1 and TRBJ2-3, is KAGVTQTPRYLIKTRGQQVTLSCSPISGHRSVSWYQQTPGQGLQFLFEYFSETQRNKGNFPGRFSGRQFSNSRSEMNVSTLELGDSALYLCASSLGSYSRGDTQYFGPGTRLTVL.

This clonotype has more than one count but fewer than ten. The chain is built from TRBV6-6 and TRBJ2-5; maybe TRBD2 (5 bases). The CDR3 runs 11 residues. CDR1 and CDR2 from the germline V gene are MNHNY and SVGAGI (reference sequence). Trimming removed 7 bases from V and 5 bases from J, with 8 bases in between. The CDR3 sequence is CASKGGETQYF. The CDR3 region has the DNA TGTGCCAGCAAGGGCGGGGAGACCCAGTACTTC.

This rearrangement joins TRBV6-1 to TRBJ2-7; 11 positions match TRBD2. The better agreement between TRBJ2-5 and the DNA end casts doubt on the J call. The CDR3 consists of 17 residues. Per germline, CDR1 MNHNS and CDR2 SASEGT. This chain's CDR3 is CASSRVAGGPNLETQYF. In DNA, the CDR3 is TGTGCCAGCAGCCGCGTAGCGGGGGGGCCAAATTTGGAGACCCAGTACTTC.

This chain joins TRBV4-2 and TRBJ2-3; no definite D call. Between the trimmed V and J ends, which lost 2 bases and 6 bases, there was a span of 9 bases. The CDR3 runs 13 residues. Germline-derived CDR1 and CDR2 are LGHNA and YNFKEQ. DNA of the CDR3: TGTGCCAGCAGCCAAATGGAAAGGGATACGCAGTATTTT. Protein sequence: CASSQMERDTQYF.

This CDR3 is CSVLDGFYEQYF. The CDR3 nucleotides are TGCAGCGTTCTCGACGGATTCTACGAGCAGTACTTC. The J gene is TRBJ2-7, the V gene TRBV29-1; the D is unclear. V gave up 5 bases and J gave up 3 bases, with 11 bases separating them. Per germline, CDR1 SQVTM and CDR2 ANQGSEA. CDR3 length equals 12 residues.

The J gene is TRBJ2-3, the V gene TRBV7-2; D possibly corresponds to TRBD2 (6 bases). This CDR3 spans 15 amino acids. Per germline, CDR1 SGHTA and CDR2 FQGNSA. Trimming took 4 bases from V and 5 from J, leaving 16 bases between them. CDR3 in DNA: TGTGCCAGCAGCTCCCCGGTGGAGGGCGGAGATACGCAGTATTTT. Translating gives CASSSPVEGGDTQYF.

There are a few counts of this clonotype. J is TRBJ2-1 and V is TRBV6-2 or TRBV6-3; 7 bases fit TRBD2. Germline CDR1 MNHEY, CDR2 SVGEGT. The CDR3 has 16 amino acids. V lost 5 bases, J lost 1 base, and 8 bases stayed unmatched. CDR3 region: CASSSRAGRSYNEQFF. CDR3 sequence (DNA): TGTGCCAGCAGTAGCCGAGCGGGGCGATCCTACAATGAGCAGTTCTTC.